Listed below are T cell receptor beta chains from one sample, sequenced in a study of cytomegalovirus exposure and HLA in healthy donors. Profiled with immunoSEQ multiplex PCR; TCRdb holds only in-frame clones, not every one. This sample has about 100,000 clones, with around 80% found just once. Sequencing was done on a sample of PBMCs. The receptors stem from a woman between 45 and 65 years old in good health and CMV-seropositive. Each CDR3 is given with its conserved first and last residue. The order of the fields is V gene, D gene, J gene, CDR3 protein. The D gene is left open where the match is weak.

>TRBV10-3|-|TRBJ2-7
CAISETREFEQYF
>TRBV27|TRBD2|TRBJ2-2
CATVAGVNTGELFF
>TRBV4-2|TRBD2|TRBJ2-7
CASSLGAGLTSGRGNEQYF
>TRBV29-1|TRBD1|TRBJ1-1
CSVRGTGGNTEAFF
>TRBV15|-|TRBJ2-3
CATSREHQGADTQYF
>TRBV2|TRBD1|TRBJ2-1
CASTLGQGTYNEQFF
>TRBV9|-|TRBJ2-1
CASSVGDNPNEQFF
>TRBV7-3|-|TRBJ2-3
CASSLSSSDTQYF
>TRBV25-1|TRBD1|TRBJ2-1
CASGETGAMIQYNEQFF
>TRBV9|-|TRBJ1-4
CASSAALANEKLFF
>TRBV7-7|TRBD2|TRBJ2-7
CASSLARGSEQYF
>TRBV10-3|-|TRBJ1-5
CAISESGGNQPQHF
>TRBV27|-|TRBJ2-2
CASSSNTLRDTGELFF
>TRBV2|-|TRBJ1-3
CASSAGLNSGNTIYF
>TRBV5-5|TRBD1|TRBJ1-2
CASSSTGGPPGYTF
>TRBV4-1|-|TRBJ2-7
CASSPTVPYEQYF
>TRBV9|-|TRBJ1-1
CASSVAREGGGTEAFF
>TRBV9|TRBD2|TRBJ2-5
CASSAAPAGGLETQYF
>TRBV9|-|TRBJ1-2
CASSVDEGRYTF
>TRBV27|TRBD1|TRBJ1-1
CASRTGGTEAFF
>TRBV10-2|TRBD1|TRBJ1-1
CASMRDRANTEAFF
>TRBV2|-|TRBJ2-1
CASSWGQRVDNEQFF
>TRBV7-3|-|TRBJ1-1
CASSLSGRDTEAFF
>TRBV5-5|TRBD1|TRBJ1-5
CASSLVDRDNQPQHF
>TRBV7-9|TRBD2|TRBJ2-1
CASSYLAGGPTEQFF
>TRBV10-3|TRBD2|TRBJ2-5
CAISLSGTTGKETQYF
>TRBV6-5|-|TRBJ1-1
CASSKTELEAFF
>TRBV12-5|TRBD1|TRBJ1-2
CASGLAGTGTGGYTF
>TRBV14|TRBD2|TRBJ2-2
CASSHGGGLAGLTTGELFF
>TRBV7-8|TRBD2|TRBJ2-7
CASSLGGGIEQYF
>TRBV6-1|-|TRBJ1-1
CASSEPETEFTEAFF
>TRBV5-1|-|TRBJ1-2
CASSFGGDYGYTF
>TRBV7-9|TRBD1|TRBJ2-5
CASRLAQGARETQYF
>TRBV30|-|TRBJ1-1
CAWSSPKGGAWDTEAFF
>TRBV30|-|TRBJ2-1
CAWSVPPGEQFF
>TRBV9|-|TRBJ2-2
CASSEGVNTGELFF
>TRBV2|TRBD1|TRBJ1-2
CASSGSGTGSGYTF
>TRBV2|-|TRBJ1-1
CASQGRPEAFF
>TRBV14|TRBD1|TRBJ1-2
CASSQVTGGNYGYTF
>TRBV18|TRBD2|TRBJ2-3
CASSPGLAGPLSTDTQYF
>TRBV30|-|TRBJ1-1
CAWSVQMGTEAFF
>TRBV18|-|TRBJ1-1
CASSTGTQNTEAFF
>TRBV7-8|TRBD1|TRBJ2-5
CASSIRQGGIRQETQYF
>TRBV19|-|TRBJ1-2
CASTHTRGGGYTF
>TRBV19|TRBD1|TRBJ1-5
CASRNRGGNQPQHF
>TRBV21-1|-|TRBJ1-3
CASSKPRTGGRNTIYF